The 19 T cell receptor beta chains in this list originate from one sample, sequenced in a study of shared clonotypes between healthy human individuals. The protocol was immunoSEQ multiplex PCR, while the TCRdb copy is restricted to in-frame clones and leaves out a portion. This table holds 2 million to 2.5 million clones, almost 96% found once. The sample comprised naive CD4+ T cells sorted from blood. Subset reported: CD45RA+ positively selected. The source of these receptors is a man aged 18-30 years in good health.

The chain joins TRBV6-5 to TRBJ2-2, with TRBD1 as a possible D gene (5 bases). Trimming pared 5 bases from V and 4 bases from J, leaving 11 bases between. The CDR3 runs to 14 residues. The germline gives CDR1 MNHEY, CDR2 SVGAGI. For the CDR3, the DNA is TGTGCCAGCAGTGCATGGACAACCACCGGGGAGCTGTTTTTT. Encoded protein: CASSAWTTTGELFF.

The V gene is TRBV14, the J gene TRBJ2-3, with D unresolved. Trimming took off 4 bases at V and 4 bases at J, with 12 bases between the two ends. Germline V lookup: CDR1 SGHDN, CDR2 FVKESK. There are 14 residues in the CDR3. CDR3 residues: CASSPRRVADTQYF. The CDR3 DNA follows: TGTGCCAGCAGCCCTCGGCGCGTGGCAGATACGCAGTATTTT.

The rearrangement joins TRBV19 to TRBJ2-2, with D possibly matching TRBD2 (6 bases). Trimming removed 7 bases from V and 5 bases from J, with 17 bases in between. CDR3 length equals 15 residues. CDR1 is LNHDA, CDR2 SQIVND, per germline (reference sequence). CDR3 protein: CASTFGGRGTGELFF. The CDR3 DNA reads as TGTGCCAGTACCTTCGGAGGGCGGGGTACCGGGGAGCTGTTTTTT.

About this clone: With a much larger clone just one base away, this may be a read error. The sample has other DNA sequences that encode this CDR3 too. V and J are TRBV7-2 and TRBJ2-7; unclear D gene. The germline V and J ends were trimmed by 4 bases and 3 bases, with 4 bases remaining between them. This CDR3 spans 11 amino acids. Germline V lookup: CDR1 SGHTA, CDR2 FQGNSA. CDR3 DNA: TGTGCCAGCAGCTCGGTCTACGAGCAGTACTTC. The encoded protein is CASSSVYEQYF. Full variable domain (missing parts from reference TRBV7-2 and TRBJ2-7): GAGVSQSPSNKVTEKGKDVELRCDPISGHTALYWYRQSLGQGLEFLIYFQGNSAPDKSGLPSDRFSAERTGGSVSTLTIQRTQQEDSAVYLCASSSVYEQYFGPGTRLTVT.

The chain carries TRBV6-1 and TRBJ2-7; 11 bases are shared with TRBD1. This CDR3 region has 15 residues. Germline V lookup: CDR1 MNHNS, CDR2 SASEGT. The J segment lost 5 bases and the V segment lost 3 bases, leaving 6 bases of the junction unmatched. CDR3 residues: CASSDRTGGMDEQYF. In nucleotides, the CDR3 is TGTGCCAGCAGTGACCGGACAGGGGGCATGGACGAGCAGTACTTC.

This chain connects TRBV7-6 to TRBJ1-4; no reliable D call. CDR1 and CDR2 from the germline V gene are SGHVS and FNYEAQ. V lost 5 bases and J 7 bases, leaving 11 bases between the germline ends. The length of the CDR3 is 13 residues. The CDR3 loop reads CASSPREGEKLFF. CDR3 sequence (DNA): TGTGCCAGCAGCCCGCGGGAGGGTGAAAAACTGTTTTTT. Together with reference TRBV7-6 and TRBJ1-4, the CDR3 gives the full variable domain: GAGVSQSPRYKVTKRGQDVALRCDPISGHVSLYWYRQALGQGPEFLTYFNYEAQQDKSGLPNDRFSAERPEGSISTLTIQRTEQRDSAMYRCASSPREGEKLFFGSGTQLSVL.

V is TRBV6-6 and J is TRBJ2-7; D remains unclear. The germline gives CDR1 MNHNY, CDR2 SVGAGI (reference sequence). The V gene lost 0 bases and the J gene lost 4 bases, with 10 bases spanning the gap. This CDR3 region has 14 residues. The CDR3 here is CASSYSVGSYEQYF. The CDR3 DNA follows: TGTGCCAGCAGTTACTCCGTGGGGTCATACGAGCAGTACTTC.

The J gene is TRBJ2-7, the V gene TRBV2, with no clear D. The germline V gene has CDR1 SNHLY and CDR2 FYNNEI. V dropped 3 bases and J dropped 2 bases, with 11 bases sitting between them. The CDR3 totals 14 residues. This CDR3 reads CASSDGWATYEQYF. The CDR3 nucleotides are TGTGCCAGCAGTGACGGTTGGGCCACCTACGAGCAGTACTTC.

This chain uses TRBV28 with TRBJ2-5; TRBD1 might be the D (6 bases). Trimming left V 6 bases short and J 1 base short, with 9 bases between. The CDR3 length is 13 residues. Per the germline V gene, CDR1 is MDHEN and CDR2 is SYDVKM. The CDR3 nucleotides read TGTGCCAGCAGAAGGACAGCCCAAGAGACCCAGTACTTC. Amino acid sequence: CASRRTAQETQYF.

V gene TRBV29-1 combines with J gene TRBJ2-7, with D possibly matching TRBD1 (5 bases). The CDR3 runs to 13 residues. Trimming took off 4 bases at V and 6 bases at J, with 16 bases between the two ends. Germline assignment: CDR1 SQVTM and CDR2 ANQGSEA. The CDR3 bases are TGCAGCGTTGGGACATCGAACTCTGGCGAGCAGTACTTC. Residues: CSVGTSNSGEQYF.

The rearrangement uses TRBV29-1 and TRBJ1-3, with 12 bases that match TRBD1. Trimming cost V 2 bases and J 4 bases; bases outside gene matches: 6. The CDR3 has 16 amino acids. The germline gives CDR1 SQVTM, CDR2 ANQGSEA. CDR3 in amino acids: CSVENRDRGQGNTIYF. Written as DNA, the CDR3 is TGCAGCGTTGAAAACCGGGACAGGGGGCAAGGAAACACCATATATTTT.

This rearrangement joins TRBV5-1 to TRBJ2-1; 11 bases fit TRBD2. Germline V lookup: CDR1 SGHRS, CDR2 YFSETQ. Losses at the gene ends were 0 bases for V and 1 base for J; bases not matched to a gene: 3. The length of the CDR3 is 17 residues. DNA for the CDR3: TGCGCCAGCAGCTTGGGGGGACTAGCGGTTTCCTACAATGAGCAGTTCTTC. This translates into CASSLGGLAVSYNEQFF.

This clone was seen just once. The CDR3 DNA reads as TGTGCCAGCAGCTTTACAGGGGTGGGGGATGAGCAGTTCTTC. It yields the protein CASSFTGVGDEQFF. The chain is built from TRBV7-3 and TRBJ2-1; 7 bases are shared with TRBD1. Germline lookup yields CDR1 SGHTA and CDR2 FQGTGA. With 3 bases clipped from V and 8 bases from J, the junction kept 7 bases outside the gene matches. CDR3 length equals 14 residues.

CDR3: CASSVGLAGADRIGELFF. The DNA for the CDR3 is TGTGCCAGCAGCGTAGGACTAGCGGGGGCTGACCGCATCGGGGAGCTGTTTTTT. V and J are TRBV9 and TRBJ2-2; 12 positions agree with TRBD2. After removal of 0 bases from V and 7 bases from J, the junction contained 10 bases not matched to a gene. This CDR3 has 18 residues. Germline-derived CDR1 and CDR2 are SGDLS and YYNGEE. The full variable domain, in which reference TRBV9 and TRBJ2-2 provide the parts outside the CDR3, is DSGVTQTPKHLITATGQRVTLRCSPRSGDLSVYWYQQSLDQGLQFLIQYYNGEERAKGNILERFSAQQFPDLHSELNLSSLELGDSALYFCASSVGLAGADRIGELFFGEGSRLTVL.

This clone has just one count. CDR3 protein: CASSWPGQDKNIQYF. The CDR3, as DNA: TGTGCCAGCAGCTGGCCGGGACAGGATAAAAACATTCAGTACTTC. The V call is TRBV5-6, the J call TRBJ2-4; 8 nucleotides line up with TRBD1. This CDR3 region has 15 residues. CDR1 is SGHDT and CDR2 is YYEEEE in the germline V gene. The J segment lost 4 bases and the V segment lost 3 bases, leaving 6 bases of the junction unmatched.

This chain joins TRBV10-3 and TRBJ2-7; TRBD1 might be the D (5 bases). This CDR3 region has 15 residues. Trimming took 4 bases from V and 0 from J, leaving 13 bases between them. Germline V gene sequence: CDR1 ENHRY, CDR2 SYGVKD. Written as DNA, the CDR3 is TGTGCCATCAGTGCTAAGGGGCGCATCTCCTACGAGCAGTACTTC. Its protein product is CAISAKGRISYEQYF.

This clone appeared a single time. The CDR3 DNA reads TGTGCCAGCAGCACTGGACAGATCAATCAGCCCCAGCATTTT. It translates to CASSTGQINQPQHF. This sequence joins TRBV7-2 and TRBJ1-5; D possibly corresponds to TRBD1 (6 bases). Trimming removed 5 bases from V and 3 bases from J, with 11 bases in between. In germline, CDR1 is SGHTA, CDR2 FQGNSA. The CDR3 extends over 14 amino acids.

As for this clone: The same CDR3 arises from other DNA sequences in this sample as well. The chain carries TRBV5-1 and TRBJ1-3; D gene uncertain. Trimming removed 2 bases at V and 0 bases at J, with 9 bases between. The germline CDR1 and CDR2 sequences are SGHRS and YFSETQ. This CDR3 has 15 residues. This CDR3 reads CASSLTGSSGNTIYF. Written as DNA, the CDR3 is TGCGCCAGCAGCTTAACCGGGAGCTCTGGAAACACCATATATTTT.

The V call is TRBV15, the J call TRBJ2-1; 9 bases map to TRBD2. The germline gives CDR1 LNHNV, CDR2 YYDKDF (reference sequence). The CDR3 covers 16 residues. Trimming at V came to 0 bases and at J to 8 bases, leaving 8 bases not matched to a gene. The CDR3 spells CATSRDGSGSRDEQFF. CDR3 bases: TGTGCCACCAGCAGAGATGGTAGCGGGAGTAGGGATGAGCAGTTCTTC.